This entry lists 8 T cell receptor beta chains sequenced from one sample in a study of graft-versus-host responses after intestinal transplantation. Clones were sequenced by immunoSEQ multiplex PCR, and TCRdb holds only the in-frame ones, with some missing. Altogether 98,000 or so clones are present, roughly 84% being singletons, with the ten largest covering roughly 0.9%. No antigens are known for them. Here the sequenced sample was unstimulated CD4+ T cells sorted from spleen or lymph node cells, taken before intestinal transplant. Receptor source: a human donor who received an intestinal transplant.

For the CDR3, the DNA is TGTGCCAGTCTATCCTCGGGATCAGCAGATACGCAGTATTTT. This encodes CASLSSGSADTQYF. The V gene is TRBV19, the J gene TRBJ2-3, with D possibly matching TRBD2 (5 bases). Trimming stripped 8 bases from V and 4 bases from J, with 16 bases between. The germline gives CDR1 LNHDA, CDR2 SQIVND (reference sequence). The CDR3 loop spans 14 amino acids.

V usage is TRBV28 and J usage is TRBJ2-1; D ambiguous. The V end was cut by 8 bases, the J end by 1 base, with 12 bases between. Germline V gives CDR1 MDHEN, CDR2 SYDVKM. The CDR3 is made up of 14 amino acids. CDR3 sequence (DNA): TGTGCCAGCGTGGCCGCTCCGTCCTACAATGAGCAGTTCTTC. Residues: CASVAAPSYNEQFF.

The genes are TRBV10-3 and TRBJ1-2; a weak D match, TRBD1 (5 bases). V was shortened by 10 bases and J by 6 bases, with 18 bases between the two germline ends. CDR3 length: 13 residues. In germline, CDR1 is ENHRY, CDR2 SYGVKD. CDR3 coding DNA: TGTGCCACGGGACCGGCAGCGGAGAATGGCTACACCTTC. This sequence encodes CATGPAAENGYTF.

This clone was detected a few times. The genes are TRBV6-5 and TRBJ2-5; tentative D call: TRBD2 (5 bases). The V end was cut by 2 bases, the J end by 0 bases, with 7 bases between. Germline-derived CDR1 and CDR2 are MNHEY and SVGAGI. This CDR3 region has 14 residues. CDR3 in amino acids: CASSYGGYQETQYF. The CDR3, as DNA: TGTGCCAGCAGTTACGGAGGATACCAAGAGACCCAGTACTTC.

The V call is TRBV14, the J call TRBJ2-1; no definite D call. There are 18 residues in the CDR3. The V end was cut by 0 bases, the J end by 8 bases, with 23 bases between. Germline V gene lookup returns CDR1 SGHDN and CDR2 FVKESK. For the CDR3, the DNA is TGTGCCAGCAGCCAAGATCGTCAAAGGCCAAGTGGGCGCGATGAGCAGTTCTTC. Translating gives CASSQDRQRPSGRDEQFF.

This chain uses TRBV7-2 with TRBJ2-7, with 7 bases aligning to TRBD2. V lost 1 base and J lost 3; bases outside the gene matches: 9. CDR1 and CDR2 (germline): SGHTA, FQGNSA. The CDR3 covers 16 residues. The CDR3 DNA reads TGTGCCAGCAGCTTAGTAGCGGGCCATGGATTCTACGAGCAGTACTTC. Residues: CASSLVAGHGFYEQYF.

This chain connects TRBV29-1 to TRBJ2-1, with a tentative D call TRBD2 (5 bases). The CDR3 spans 13 residues. Germline CDR1 reads SQVTM; CDR2 reads ANQGSEA. Trimming took 6 bases from V and 4 from J, leaving 13 bases between them. This CDR3 is CSVSGRVYNEQFF. The CDR3 DNA sequence: TGCAGCGTGAGCGGACGGGTTTACAATGAGCAGTTCTTC.

Remarks on this clone: The germline gene is not matched at one end of the junction; a read error may be the cause. The rearrangement joins TRBV29-1 to TRBJ2-7; 7 bases align to TRBD1. The CDR3 contains 14 residues. The germline CDR1 and CDR2 sequences are SQVTM and ANQGSEA. The chain's CDR3 is CSVASWTGIYKQYF. As DNA, the CDR3 is TGCAGCGTGGCATCCTGGACAGGTATCTACAAGCAGTACTTC.